One and the same sample provided the 18 T cell receptor beta chains below, sequenced in a study of technical replicates of blood from a few donors (dated by TCRdb to 2015 to 2018). Library preparation employed the immunoSEQ multiplex PCR assay. TCRdb mirrors the immuneACCESS table, restricted to in-frame sequences. Some clones are absent from its copies; in checked studies, under half trace to an unresolved V gene, and the reason for the others is unknown. The sample yields around 50,000 clones; about 90% were counted once. Of the sample, around 4.2% is held by the ten largest clones. Sequencing was carried out using PBMCs. Receptor source: a human donor in good health. Some clones in this sample may be carry-over from other donors' samples.

This clone showed up just once. The J gene is TRBJ1-1, the V gene TRBV27; no clear D gene. Looked up from germline, CDR1 is MNHEY and CDR2 is SMNVEV (reference sequence). This CDR3 contains 13 residues. V shed 4 bases and J shed 1 base, with 7 bases lying between them. CDR3 sequence (DNA): TGTGCCAGCAGTTGGGCAGGGAACACTGAAGCTTTCTTT. Protein sequence: CASSWAGNTEAFF.

V is TRBV5-1 and J is TRBJ2-7, with 7 bases fitting TRBD2. CDR1 and CDR2 from the germline V gene are SGHRS and YFSETQ. The CDR3 is 15 amino acids. V trimming: 2 bases; J trimming: 3 bases; junction bases outside the gene matches: 8. The CDR3 spells CASSFRAGEIYEQYF. In nucleotides, the CDR3 is TGCGCCAGCAGCTTTCGGGCGGGAGAAATCTACGAGCAGTACTTC.

The CDR3 DNA reads TGTGCCAGCAGCTTAGGGGAGGCATATAAAGCTTTCTTT. Translating it yields CASSLGEAYKAFF. The chain is built from TRBV13 and TRBJ1-1; no reliable D call. Germline CDR1 PRHDT, CDR2 FYEKMQ (reference sequence). Trimming stripped 0 bases from V and 9 bases from J, with 11 bases between. The CDR3 runs to 13 residues.

The chain couples TRBV6-1 to TRBJ2-1; no clear D gene. The CDR3 is 17 amino acids. Germline CDR1 is MNHNS and CDR2 is SASEGT. The V gene lost 0 bases and the J gene lost 0 bases, with 12 bases spanning the gap. The CDR3 DNA reads as TGTGCCAGCAGTGAAGCAGCAGAGCGTAGCTCCTACAATGAGCAGTTCTTC. This encodes CASSEAAERSSYNEQFF.

This chain connects TRBV7-6 to TRBJ2-3; tentatively, D is TRBD1 (6 bases). Looked up from germline, CDR1 is SGHVS and CDR2 is FNYEAQ. Trimming took 5 bases from V and 5 from J, leaving 14 bases between them. The CDR3 runs 14 residues. CDR3 nucleotide sequence: TGTGCCAGCAGCACACGACAGGACGGAGATACGCAGTATTTT. Translating gives CASSTRQDGDTQYF.

J is TRBJ2-5 and V is TRBV7-3, with TRBD2 matching over 7 bases. Germline-derived CDR1 and CDR2 are SGHTA and FQGTGA. The CDR3 extends over 15 amino acids. The ends lost 2 bases at V and 2 bases at J; junction bases unmatched: 5. CDR3 loop: CASSLFIGRQETQYF. CDR3 coding DNA: TGTGCCAGCAGCTTATTTATCGGGAGGCAAGAGACCCAGTACTTC.

The V call is TRBV4-2, the J call TRBJ1-2; tentatively, D is TRBD1 (5 bases). V dropped 0 bases and J dropped 3 bases, with 14 bases sitting between them. Germline CDR1 is LGHNA and CDR2 is YNFKEQ. The CDR3 contains 16 residues. The CDR3 region has the DNA TGTGCCAGCAGCCAAGAAATTTCCGGGACTCACTATGGCTACACCTTC. It codes for CASSQEISGTHYGYTF.

This sequence joins TRBV10-3 and TRBJ2-1; 13 bases fit TRBD2. Germline assignment: CDR1 ENHRY and CDR2 SYGVKD. The CDR3 has 14 amino acids. Trimming removed 4 bases from V and 6 bases from J; junction bases left unmatched: 0. The CDR3 nucleotides are TGTGCCATCAGTGGGACTAGCGGGAGCAATGAGCAGTTCTTC. It translates to CAISGTSGSNEQFF.

The chain couples TRBV5-1 to TRBJ2-1; 10 bases are shared with TRBD2. Trimming at V came to 0 bases and at J to 3 bases, leaving 15 bases not matched to a gene. The CDR3 extends over 20 amino acids. Germline V gene lookup returns CDR1 SGHRS and CDR2 YFSETQ. This CDR3 reads CASSLDSGLANWYGYNEQFF. In nucleotides, the CDR3 is TGCGCCAGCAGCTTGGACTCGGGACTAGCGAATTGGTATGGCTACAATGAGCAGTTCTTC.

The chain joins TRBV5-1 to TRBJ2-7; a weak D match, TRBD2 (5 bases). CDR3 length equals 13 residues. V gave up 1 base and J gave up 2 bases, with 7 bases separating them. In germline, CDR1 is SGHRS, CDR2 YFSETQ. The CDR3 DNA is TGCGCCAGCAGCTTGCGGGAAGCCTACGAGCAGTACTTC. It specifies CASSLREAYEQYF.

The CDR3 region has the DNA TGTGCCTGGAGCCCAGGGACTAGCGGGAGAAGGGGGAAGCAGTTCTTC. This codes for CAWSPGTSGRRGKQFF. The V gene is TRBV30, the J gene TRBJ2-1, with 14 bases lining up with TRBD2. The V gene's germline CDR1 is GTSNPN and CDR2 SVGIG (reference sequence). Germline trimming cut 3 bases from V and 11 bases from J; bases unmatched to any gene: 12. The length of the CDR3 is 16 residues.

V gene TRBV5-1 combines with J gene TRBJ2-5; 10 bases agree with TRBD2. Germline CDR1 reads SGHRS; CDR2 reads YFSETQ. There are 17 residues in the CDR3. V lost 1 base, J lost 0 bases, and 6 bases stayed unmatched. CDR3: CASSLRGTSDYQETQYF. CDR3 DNA: TGCGCCAGCAGCTTGAGGGGGACTAGCGACTACCAAGAGACCCAGTACTTC.

The V gene is TRBV10-3, the J gene TRBJ2-3; perhaps TRBD1 as D (7 bases). Germline CDR1 reads ENHRY; CDR2 reads SYGVKD. V lost 6 bases and J 1 base, leaving 17 bases between the germline ends. This CDR3 region has 16 residues. Written as DNA, the CDR3 is TGTGCCATCAGCTTGGAGGGGGCTAGCGGCACAGATACGCAGTATTTT. Protein sequence: CAISLEGASGTDTQYF.

The chain combines TRBV11-1 with TRBJ1-1, with 7 nucleotides matching TRBD1. The germline CDR1 and CDR2 sequences are SGHAT and FQDESV (reference sequence). The CDR3 covers 16 residues. The J segment lost 1 base and the V segment lost 6 bases, leaving 11 bases of the junction unmatched. The chain's CDR3 is CASRGQDPIGNTEAFF. CDR3 coding DNA: TGTGCCAGCAGAGGACAGGACCCTATCGGGAACACTGAAGCTTTCTTT.

This chain connects TRBV6-1 to TRBJ2-1; the match to TRBD1 covers 8 bases. Trimming took 6 bases from V and 9 from J; bases not matched to a gene: 10. This CDR3 contains 14 residues. The germline CDR1 and CDR2 sequences are MNHNS and SASEGT. CDR3 in amino acids: CASRTGTGRAEQFF. The CDR3 DNA sequence: TGTGCCAGCAGAACCGGGACAGGCCGGGCTGAGCAGTTCTTC.

The chain employs TRBV18 and TRBJ2-5; D remains ambiguous. V lost 6 bases and J 0 bases, leaving 14 bases between the germline ends. This CDR3 comprises 15 residues. Looked up from germline, CDR1 is KGHSH and CDR2 is LQKENI. Here the CDR3 reads CASSRGAWDQETQYF. The CDR3 nucleotides are TGTGCCAGCTCCCGCGGCGCTTGGGACCAAGAGACCCAGTACTTC.

The table lists this clone with a count of one. V usage is TRBV30 and J usage is TRBJ1-3; D is unresolved. Between the trimmed V and J ends, which lost 5 bases and 0 bases, there was a span of 8 bases. The CDR3 contains 13 residues. The germline V gene has CDR1 GTSNPN and CDR2 SVGIG (reference sequence). CDR3 loop: CAWALASGNTIYF. The CDR3 DNA reads TGTGCCTGGGCTTTGGCCTCTGGAAACACCATATATTTT.

This sequence joins TRBV9 and TRBJ2-1; 10 bases fit TRBD2. The trim removed 3 bases at V and 8 bases at J, leaving 8 bases unmatched. The CDR3 covers 15 residues. Germline assignment: CDR1 SGDLS and CDR2 YYNGEE. The chain's CDR3 is CASSALAGAGDEQFF. As DNA, the CDR3 is TGTGCCAGCAGCGCCCTAGCGGGGGCCGGCGATGAGCAGTTCTTC.